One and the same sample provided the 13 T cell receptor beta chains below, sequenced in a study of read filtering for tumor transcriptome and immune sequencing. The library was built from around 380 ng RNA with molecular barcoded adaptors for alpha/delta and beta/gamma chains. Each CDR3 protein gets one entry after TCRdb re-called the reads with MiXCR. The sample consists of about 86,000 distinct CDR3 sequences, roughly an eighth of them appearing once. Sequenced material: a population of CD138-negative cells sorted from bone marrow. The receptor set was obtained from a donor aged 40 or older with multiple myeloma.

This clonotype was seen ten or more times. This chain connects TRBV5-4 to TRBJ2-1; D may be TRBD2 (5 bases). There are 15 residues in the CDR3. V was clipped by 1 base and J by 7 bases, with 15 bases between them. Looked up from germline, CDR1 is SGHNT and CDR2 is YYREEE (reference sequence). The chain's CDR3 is CASSLHASPWNEQFF. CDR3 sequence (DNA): TGTGCCAGCAGCTTGCACGCTAGCCCGTGGAATGAGCAGTTCTTC.

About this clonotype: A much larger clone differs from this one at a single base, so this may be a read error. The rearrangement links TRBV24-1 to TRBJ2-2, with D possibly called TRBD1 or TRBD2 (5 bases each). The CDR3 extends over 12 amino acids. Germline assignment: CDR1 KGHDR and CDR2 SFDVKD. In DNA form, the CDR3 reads TGTGCCACCAGCAGGGAATCCGGGGAGCTGCTTTTT. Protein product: CATSRESGELLF.

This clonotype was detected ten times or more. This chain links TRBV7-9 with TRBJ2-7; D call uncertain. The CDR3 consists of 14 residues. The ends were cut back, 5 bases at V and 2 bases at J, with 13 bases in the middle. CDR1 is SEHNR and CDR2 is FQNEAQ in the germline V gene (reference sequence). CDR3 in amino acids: CASSPQTGPYEQYF. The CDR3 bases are TGTGCCAGCAGCCCCCAGACTGGTCCCTACGAGCAGTACTTC. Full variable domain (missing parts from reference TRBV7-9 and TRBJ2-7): DTGVSQNPRHKITKRGQNVTFRCDPISEHNRLYWYRQTLGQGPEFLTYFQNEAQLEKSRLLSDRFSAERPKGSFSTLEIQRTEQGDSAMYLCASSPQTGPYEQYFGPGTRLTVT.

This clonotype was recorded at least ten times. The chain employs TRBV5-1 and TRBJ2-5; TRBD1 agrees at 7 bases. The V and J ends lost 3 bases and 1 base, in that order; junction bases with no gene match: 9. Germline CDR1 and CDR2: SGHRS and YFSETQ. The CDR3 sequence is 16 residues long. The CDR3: CASSWRSDRAQETQYF. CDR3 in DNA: TGCGCCAGCAGCTGGAGATCCGACAGGGCCCAAGAGACCCAGTACTTC.

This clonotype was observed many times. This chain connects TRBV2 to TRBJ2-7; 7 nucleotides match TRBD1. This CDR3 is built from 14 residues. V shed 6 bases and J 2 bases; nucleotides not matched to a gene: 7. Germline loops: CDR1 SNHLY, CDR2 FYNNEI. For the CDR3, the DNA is TGTGCCAGCAGCCCGGGACAGCGAGCCTACGAGCAGTACTTC. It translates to CASSPGQRAYEQYF.

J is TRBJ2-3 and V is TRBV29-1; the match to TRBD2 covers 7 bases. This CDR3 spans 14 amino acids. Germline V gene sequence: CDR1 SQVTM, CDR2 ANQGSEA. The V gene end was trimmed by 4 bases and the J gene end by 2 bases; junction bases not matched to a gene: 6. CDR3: CSVARGDPTDTQYF. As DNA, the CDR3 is TGCAGCGTTGCACGGGGGGATCCCACAGATACGCAGTATTTT.

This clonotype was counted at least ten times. CDR3 in DNA: TGCGCCAGCAGCTTGGCTGGGGGATCCGCCGATGAGCAGTTCTTC. Translation gives CASSLAGGSADEQFF. This chain uses TRBV5-1 with TRBJ2-1, with D perhaps assigned TRBD1 or TRBD2 (5 bases each). The V end lost 0 bases, the J end lost 8 bases, and 15 bases lay between the germline ends. Germline assignment: CDR1 SGHRS and CDR2 YFSETQ. This CDR3 is 15 amino acids long. Together with reference TRBV5-1 and TRBJ2-1, the CDR3 gives the full variable domain: KAGVTQTPRYLIKTRGQQVTLSCSPISGHRSVSWYQQTPGQGLQFLFEYFSETQRNKGNFPGRFSGRQFSNSRSEMNVSTLELGDSALYLCASSLAGGSADEQFFGPGTRLTVL.

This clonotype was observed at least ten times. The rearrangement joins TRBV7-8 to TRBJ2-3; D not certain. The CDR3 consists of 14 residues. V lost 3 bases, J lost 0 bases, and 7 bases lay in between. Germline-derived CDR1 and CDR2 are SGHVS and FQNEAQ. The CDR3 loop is CASSFHSSTDTQYF. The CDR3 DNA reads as TGTGCCAGCAGCTTCCATAGTAGCACAGATACGCAGTATTTT.

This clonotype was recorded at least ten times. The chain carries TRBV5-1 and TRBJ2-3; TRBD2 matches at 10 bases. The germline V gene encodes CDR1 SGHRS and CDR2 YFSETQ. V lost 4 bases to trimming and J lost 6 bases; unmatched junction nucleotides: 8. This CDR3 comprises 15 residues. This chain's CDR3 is CASSRVAGGQDTQYF. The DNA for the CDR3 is TGCGCCAGCAGCAGGGTAGCGGGAGGTCAGGATACGCAGTATTTT.

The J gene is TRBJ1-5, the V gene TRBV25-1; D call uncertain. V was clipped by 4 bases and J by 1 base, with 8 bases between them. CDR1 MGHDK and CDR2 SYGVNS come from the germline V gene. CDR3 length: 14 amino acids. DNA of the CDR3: TGTGCCAGCAGTGGGGTCGGCAGCAATCAGCCCCAGCATTTT. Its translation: CASSGVGSNQPQHF.

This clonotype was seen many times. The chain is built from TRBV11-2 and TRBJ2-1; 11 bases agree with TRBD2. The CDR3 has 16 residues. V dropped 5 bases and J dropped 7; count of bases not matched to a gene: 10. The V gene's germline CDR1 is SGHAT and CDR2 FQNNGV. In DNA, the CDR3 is TGTGCCAGCAGCCCGCGACTAGCGGGAAGTGGTAATGAGCAGTTCTTC. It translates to CASSPRLAGSGNEQFF.

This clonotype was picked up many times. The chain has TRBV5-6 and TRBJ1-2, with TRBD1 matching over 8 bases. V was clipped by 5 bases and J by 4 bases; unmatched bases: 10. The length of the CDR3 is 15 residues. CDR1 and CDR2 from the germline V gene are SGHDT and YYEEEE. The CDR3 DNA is TGTGCCAGCAGTTTTGGGACAGGCCTGACCTATGGCTACACCTTC. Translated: CASSFGTGLTYGYTF.

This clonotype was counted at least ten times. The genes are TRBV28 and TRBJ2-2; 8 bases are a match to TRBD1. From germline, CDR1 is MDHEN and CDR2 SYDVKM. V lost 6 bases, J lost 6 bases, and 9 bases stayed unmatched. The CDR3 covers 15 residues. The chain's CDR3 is CASSPPRGRAGELFF. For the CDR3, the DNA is TGTGCCAGCAGCCCTCCCAGGGGGCGGGCCGGGGAGCTGTTTTTT.